A single sample gave rise to the 15 T cell receptor beta chains below, sequenced in a study of blood T cells in healthy people across ages. A sample-barcoded 5' primer and a J-beta primer mix were used in a second PCR of about 7 to 12 cycles. TCRdb re-called the 5' RACE reads with MiXCR, one entry per CDR3 protein. The sample includes around 990,000 distinct CDR3 sequences, less than 25% of them seen just once. The same specimen was also included in a second study, on T cells of mothers and their children.

Sequenced: blood. The origin of the receptors is a girl aged 2-10 years in good health.

This clonotype was seen a few times. The chain links TRBV5-1 to TRBJ1-6; 8 bases fit TRBD1. The V and J ends lost 3 bases and 8 bases, in that order; junction bases with no gene match: 10. The V gene's germline CDR1 is SGHRS and CDR2 YFSETQ. This CDR3 is built from 16 residues. Here the CDR3 DNA reads TGCGCCAGCAGCTCGGGACAGGAACTTTTCGATTCACCCCTCCACTTT. Protein: CASSSGQELFDSPLHF.

This chain connects TRBV6-6 to TRBJ2-6; D possibly uses TRBD1 or TRBD2 (5 bases each). Per the germline V gene, CDR1 is MNHNY and CDR2 is SVGAGI (reference sequence). The CDR3 consists of 15 residues. The V gene lost 8 bases and the J gene lost 5 bases, with 16 bases spanning the gap. In DNA, the CDR3 is TGTGCCAGCGGTTCCGGGACGGAATGGGCCAACGTCCTGACTTTC. Translation gives CASGSGTEWANVLTF.

J is TRBJ2-5 and V is TRBV7-2; 11 bases align to TRBD1. Per germline, CDR1 SGHTA and CDR2 FQGNSA. Trimming took 3 bases from V and 1 from J; bases not matched to a gene: 4. The CDR3 spans 16 residues. CDR3 bases: TGTGCCAGCAGCTTGGGGACAGGGGGGATCCAAGAGACCCAGTACTTC. This codes for CASSLGTGGIQETQYF.

The gene calls are TRBV9 and TRBJ2-7; D not resolved. V shed 2 bases and J shed 5 bases, with 11 bases lying between them. Per the germline V gene, CDR1 is SGDLS and CDR2 is YYNGEE. The CDR3 covers 13 residues. In DNA, the CDR3 is TGTGCCAGCAGCGTTGGGGATTTCAACGAGCAGTACTTC. Its protein product is CASSVGDFNEQYF.

The V gene is TRBV6-1, the J gene TRBJ2-3, with TRBD1 matching 8 bases. The CDR3 runs to 16 residues. The junction had 12 bases not matched to a gene; V was cut back by 6 bases and J by 4 bases. Germline CDR1 and CDR2: MNHNS and SASEGT. CDR3 nucleotide sequence: TGTGCCAGCAGCGACACGGACAGGGACGGATCAGATACGCAGTATTTT. Translating gives CASSDTDRDGSDTQYF.

This chain links TRBV6-6 with TRBJ2-5, with a weak D call TRBD1 (5 bases). This CDR3 has 14 amino acids. Between the trimmed V and J ends, which lost 0 bases and 5 bases, there was a span of 10 bases. Germline CDR1 and CDR2: MNHNY and SVGAGI (reference sequence). CDR3 coding DNA: TGTGCCAGCAGTTACTCTTTGGGGCTGGAGACCCAGTACTTC. It encodes CASSYSLGLETQYF.

This clonotype has just a few counts. This chain uses TRBV4-1 with TRBJ2-5, with D unresolved. The end of the DNA aligns better with TRBJ2-1, so the J call may be wrong. The germline gives CDR1 MGHRA, CDR2 YSYEKL. This CDR3 contains 13 residues. CDR3 protein: CASSQISDNEQFF. DNA for the CDR3: TGCGCCAGCAGCCAAATTTCAGACAATGAGCAGTTCTTC.

This clonotype was counted a few times. No conserved phenylalanine or tryptophan is present at the end of the CDR3, so a read error is the likely explanation. The chain uses TRBV14 and TRBJ1-5, with D unclear. Germline V lookup: CDR1 SGHDN, CDR2 FVKESK. The V gene lost 0 bases and the J gene lost 6 bases, with 6 bases spanning the gap. CDR3 length: 13 residues. CDR3 residues: CASSQDFAQPQHL. The CDR3, as DNA: TGTGCCAGCAGCCAAGATTTTGCTCAGCCCCAGCATCTT.

This clonotype appeared a few times. CDR3 sequence reads: CASSYNGFEAFF. The CDR3 DNA is TGTGCCAGCAGCTACAACGGATTCGAAGCTTTCTTT. The chain links TRBV7-9 to TRBJ1-1, with D unclear. Germline CDR1 SEHNR, CDR2 FQNEAQ (reference sequence). Trimming removed 4 bases at V and 8 bases at J, with 11 bases between. The CDR3 consists of 12 residues.

The V gene is TRBV7-9, the J gene TRBJ2-5; 7 bases line up with TRBD1. The CDR3 runs to 15 residues. J gave up 2 bases and V 3 bases, and 6 bases lay outside the gene matches. Per the germline V gene, CDR1 is SEHNR and CDR2 is FQNEAQ (reference sequence). The CDR3 DNA follows: TGTGCCAGCAGCTTTGCTGAGGGACAGCAAGAGACCCAGTACTTC. It is translated as CASSFAEGQQETQYF.

V usage is TRBV5-1 and J usage is TRBJ2-3; D uncertain. This CDR3 spans 14 amino acids. Trimming shortened V by 0 bases and J by 6 bases, and 11 bases separated the two germline ends. The germline V gene has CDR1 SGHRS and CDR2 YFSETQ. The CDR3 loop reads CASSLASPPDTQYF. CDR3 nucleotide sequence: TGCGCCAGCAGCTTGGCTTCGCCCCCCGATACGCAGTATTTT.

V and J are TRBV15 and TRBJ2-3, with TRBD2 as a possible D gene (5 bases). Germline V CDR1 and CDR2: LNHNV, YYDKDF (reference sequence). The CDR3 has 16 amino acids. Between the trimmed V and J ends, which lost 1 base and 6 bases, there was a span of 17 bases. The CDR3: CATSRGSLEGVDTQYF. The CDR3 nucleotides are TGTGCCACCAGCAGAGGATCCCTAGAGGGAGTGGATACGCAGTATTTT.

This clonotype was seen a few times. The chain recombines TRBV29-1 with TRBJ1-4; no reliable D call. The length of the CDR3 is 13 residues. In germline, CDR1 is SQVTM, CDR2 ANQGSEA. Trimming stripped 7 bases from V and 3 bases from J, with 12 bases between. The CDR3 DNA reads TGCAGCGCGTCAGGTTTGGCTAATGAAAAACTGTTTTTT. Translating it yields CSASGLANEKLFF.

With respect to this clonotype: A read error is possible here, since a much larger clone lies one base away. This chain connects TRBV7-9 to TRBJ2-1; D is possibly TRBD2 (5 bases). Germline CDR1 is SEHNR and CDR2 is FQNEAQ (reference sequence). V was trimmed by 6 bases and J by 0 bases, leaving 6 bases between them. The CDR3 runs 13 residues. The CDR3 nucleotides are TGTGCCAGCAGGGAGGCCTCCTACAATGAGCAGTTCTTC. Protein sequence: CASREASYNEQFF.

This clonotype has a handful of counts. The genes are TRBV19 and TRBJ2-7; D might be TRBD2 (6 bases). The germline V gene has CDR1 LNHDA and CDR2 SQIVND (reference sequence). V lost 3 bases to trimming and J lost 2 bases, with 8 bases between them. The CDR3 spans 13 residues. The CDR3 region is CASSMGGAYEQYF. The CDR3 bases are TGTGCCAGTAGTATGGGCGGGGCCTACGAGCAGTACTTC. Full variable domain (remainder filled in from reference TRBV19 and TRBJ2-7): DGGITQSPKYLFRKEGQNVTLSCEQNLNHDAMYWYRQDPGQGLRLIYYSQIVNDFQKGDIAEGYSVSREKKESFPLTVTSAQKNPTAFYLCASSMGGAYEQYFGPGTRLTVT.